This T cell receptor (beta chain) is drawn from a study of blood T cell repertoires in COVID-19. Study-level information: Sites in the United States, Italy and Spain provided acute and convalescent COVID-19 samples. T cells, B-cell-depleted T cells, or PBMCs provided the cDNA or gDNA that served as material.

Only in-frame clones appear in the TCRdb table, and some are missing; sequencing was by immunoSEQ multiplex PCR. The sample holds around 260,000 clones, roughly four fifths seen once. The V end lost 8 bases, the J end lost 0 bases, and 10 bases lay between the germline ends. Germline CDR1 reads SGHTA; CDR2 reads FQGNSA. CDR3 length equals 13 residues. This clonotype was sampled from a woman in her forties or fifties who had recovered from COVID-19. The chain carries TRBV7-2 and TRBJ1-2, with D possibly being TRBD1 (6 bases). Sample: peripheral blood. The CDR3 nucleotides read TGTGCCAGCGCCAGGGACACTAACTATGGCTACACCTTC. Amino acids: CASARDTNYGYTF.